This TCR beta chain was identified in a study of blood T cell repertoires in COVID-19. Libraries were prepared by immunoSEQ multiplex PCR; TCRdb keeps only in-frame clonotypes and omits some of them. The repertoire holds about 180,000 clones, with roughly 81% as singletons. Germline CDR1 is MDHEN and CDR2 is SYDVKM. CDR3 length: 16 residues. V was trimmed by 1 base and J by 2 bases, leaving 15 bases between them. The sequence was obtained from a woman of 80 years or more with COVID-19, enrolled during active disease. The chain combines TRBV28 with TRBJ2-7, with a tentative D call TRBD1 (6 bases). The sample comprised peripheral blood. CDR3 protein: CASSLSGQGGTYEQYF. The CDR3 nucleotides read TGTGCCAGCAGTTTATCGGGGCAAGGGGGTACCTACGAGCAGTACTTC.